The rows below give T cell receptor beta chains drawn from one sample of a study of cytomegalovirus exposure and HLA in healthy donors. Method: immunoSEQ multiplex PCR; TCRdb's copy keeps in-frame clones and lacks some. The sample gives about 140,000 clones, over 65% of which show up once; around 2.4% is in the top ten. The specimen sequenced was PBMCs. These receptors were obtained from a male donor in good health and CMV-seronegative. Both conserved end residues are part of each CDR3. D genes are given only for firm matches. Clone size is not always given. Where it is, it says once, few, many or a class for expanded clones.

clone_size	v_call	d_call	j_call	cdr3_nt	cdr3_aa
few	TRBV27	NA	TRBJ2-2	TGTGCCAGCAGTTTAGGGCCCCGGAACACCGGGGAGCTGTTTTTT	CASSLGPRNTGELFF
NA	TRBV27	NA	TRBJ2-3	TGTGCCAGCAGTCCGTACAGGGAGACTGACACAGATACGCAGTATTTT	CASSPYRETDTDTQYF
few	TRBV6-6	NA	TRBJ2-3	TGTGCCAGCAGACAAGGCCTCCACGGGACAGATACGCAGTATTTT	CASRQGLHGTDTQYF
NA	TRBV2	NA	TRBJ1-2	TGTGCCAGCAGTGAAGGGGGAACAGGGTTCTATGGCTACACCTTC	CASSEGGTGFYGYTF
NA	TRBV7-9	TRBD2	TRBJ2-7	TGTGCCAGCAGCCAATGGGGAGCGGGAGAGGCCTCCTACGAGCAGTACTTC	CASSQWGAGEASYEQYF
NA	TRBV27	TRBD2	TRBJ2-1	TGTGCCAGCAGTTTTAGCGGGAGGGGCAATGAGCAGTTCTTC	CASSFSGRGNEQFF
NA	TRBV4-1	TRBD1	TRBJ1-2	TGCGCCAGCAGCCAAGATCCGGCAGGACAGGGCAACTATGGCTACACCTTC	CASSQDPAGQGNYGYTF
NA	TRBV5-1	NA	TRBJ2-7	TGCGCCAGCAGCCCAACGGGCGTCGGGATCTACGAACAGTACTTC	CASSPTGVGIYEQYF
NA	TRBV5-1	NA	TRBJ1-2	TGCGCCAGCAGCTTGGATGCTGGGGGCGAGTATGGCTACACCTTC	CASSLDAGGEYGYTF
NA	TRBV19	NA	TRBJ1-5	TGTGCCAGTAATTGGGGCCGGAGCAATCAGCCCCAGCATTTT	CASNWGRSNQPQHF
few	TRBV6-1	NA	TRBJ2-7	TGTGCCAGCATTATGAGCTACGAGCAGTACTTC	CASIMSYEQYF
NA	TRBV4-3	NA	TRBJ1-1	TGCGCCAGCAGCCCTACGGGAGGGGAAGTAAGGACTGAAGCTTTCTTT	CASSPTGGEVRTEAFF
NA	TRBV27	TRBD1	TRBJ2-7	TGTGCCAGCAGTTCAGGGCAGGGGGTCGGCGAGCAGTACTTC	CASSSGQGVGEQYF
NA	TRBV10-3	TRBD1	TRBJ2-6	TGTGCCATCAGTGGGACAGGCGGTGCTGGGGCCAACGTCCTGACTTTC	CAISGTGGAGANVLTF
NA	TRBV7-2	NA	TRBJ2-2	TGTGCCAGCAGCTTAGACTTCACCGGGGAGCTGTTTTTT	CASSLDFTGELFF
NA	TRBV5-6	NA	TRBJ2-5	TGTGCCAGCAGCTTGGCTGGGACTTTACAAGAGACCCAGTACTTC	CASSLAGTLQETQYF
once	TRBV7-9	TRBD1	TRBJ1-2	TGTTCCAGCAGCTTGGGACAGGGGGCAAACTATGGCTACACCTTC	CSSSLGQGANYGYTF
NA	TRBV11-2	TRBD2	TRBJ2-1	TGTGCCAGCAGCTTAGTACAAACAGCGGGAGGCGTTGATGAGCAGTTCTTC	CASSLVQTAGGVDEQFF
NA	TRBV6-5	NA	TRBJ2-1	TGTGCCAGCAGTTCTGGAGCCACCCAGTTCTTC	CASSSGATQFF
NA	TRBV19	TRBD2	TRBJ2-1	TGTGCCAGTAGCTCCGGGACTAGCGGATACAATGAGCAGTTCTTC	CASSSGTSGYNEQFF
NA	TRBV19	TRBD2	TRBJ2-7	TGTGCCAGTAGGAGGACTAGCGGTACCTACGAGCAGTACTTC	CASRRTSGTYEQYF
NA	TRBV7-9	TRBD2	TRBJ2-1	TGTGCCAGCACCCTTGGACTAGAGGCCCTCTTC	CASTLGLEALF
once	TRBV29-1	NA	TRBJ2-7	TGCAGCGTCGGGAGCTCCTACGAGCAGTACTTC	CSVGSSYEQYF
NA	TRBV6-5	NA	TRBJ1-5	TGTGCCAGCAGTAACTCAGGGGCCCGGCCCCAGCATTTT	CASSNSGARPQHF
NA	TRBV4-1	NA	TRBJ1-4	TGCGCCAGCAGCCAAGCCAGTTATAATGAAAAACTGTTTTTT	CASSQASYNEKLFF
NA	TRBV27	NA	TRBJ2-7	TGTGCCAGCAGCTTAAGTCAACAGGGAAGTAGTGAGCAGTACTTC	CASSLSQQGSSEQYF
NA	TRBV6-5	NA	TRBJ1-1	TGTGCCAGCAGTCGGGACACCTTGACCCTTTTT	CASSRDTLTLF
NA	TRBV19	TRBD1	TRBJ2-7	TGTGCCAGTAGTTCCGGGACAGTTGGCGAGCAGTACTTC	CASSSGTVGEQYF
NA	TRBV11-3	NA	TRBJ2-5	TGTGCCAGCAGCCCGGGTGGGCAAGAGACCCAGTACTTC	CASSPGGQETQYF
NA	TRBV5-4	NA	TRBJ1-2	TGTGCCAGCACCGGAGGGAACTATGGCTACACCTTC	CASTGGNYGYTF
NA	TRBV5-1	NA	TRBJ1-2	TGCGCCAGCAGCTTGGCCCCAGGGGCTCAAAGCTATGGCTACACCTTC	CASSLAPGAQSYGYTF
NA	TRBV27	NA	TRBJ1-5	TGTGCCAGCAGTCCCCACAATCAGCCCCAGCATTTT	CASSPHNQPQHF
NA	TRBV7-2	TRBD1	TRBJ1-2	TGTGCCAGCAGCTTAGCAACAGGGGGTGGCTACACCTTC	CASSLATGGGYTF
NA	TRBV27	NA	TRBJ2-3	TGTGCCAGCAGTTCCCTCCTTAACACAGATACGCAGTATTTT	CASSSLLNTDTQYF
NA	TRBV2	NA	TRBJ2-7	TGTGCCAGCCTAAAGCGGACCATAGGCTACGAGCAGTACTTC	CASLKRTIGYEQYF
once	TRBV6-5	NA	TRBJ1-3	TGTGCCAGCACTTTCCGGGGGGGAGGAAACACCATATATTTT	CASTFRGGGNTIYF
NA	TRBV4-1	NA	TRBJ2-7	TGCGCCAGCAGCCAAGACGTCTCCTCCTACGAGCAGTACTTC	CASSQDVSSYEQYF
once	TRBV30	TRBD2	TRBJ2-1	TGTGCCTGGAGCCGTAGCGGGAGTACGAATGAGCAGTTCTTC	CAWSRSGSTNEQFF
NA	TRBV7-8	TRBD2	TRBJ2-1	TGTGCCAGCAGCTCCCCGCCTAGCGGGAGCTCCTACAATGAGCAGTTCTTC	CASSSPPSGSSYNEQFF
once	TRBV9	NA	TRBJ2-1	TGTGCCAGCAGCGCAGGTAGCGCCTACAATGAGCAGTTCTTC	CASSAGSAYNEQFF
few	TRBV7-2	NA	TRBJ2-2	TGTGCCAGCAGCTTCAGGGGAACCGGGGAGCTGTTTTTT	CASSFRGTGELFF
NA	TRBV10-3	TRBD1	TRBJ2-7	TGTGCCATCAGTGATGACAGGGGTATTTACGAGCAGTACTTC	CAISDDRGIYEQYF
NA	TRBV29-1	TRBD2	TRBJ2-7	TGCAGCGTTGGGCTTCCGGGACTAGCGAGGCGCGAGCAGTACTTC	CSVGLPGLARREQYF
NA	TRBV28	NA	TRBJ1-2	TGTGCCAGCTCGACAGGCCAAGCGGCCTATGGCTACACCTTC	CASSTGQAAYGYTF
NA	TRBV4-1	TRBD2	TRBJ2-7	TGCGCCAGCAGCCAAGATCGGGCTAGCGGTTCCTACGAGCAGTACTTC	CASSQDRASGSYEQYF
NA	TRBV7-9	NA	TRBJ2-4	TGTGCCAGCAGCCCCGGAGAAGGAAACATTCAGTACTTC	CASSPGEGNIQYF
NA	TRBV7-3	TRBD1	TRBJ1-1	TGTGCCAGCAGCCCGGGGACAGCAAACACTGAAGCTTTCTTT	CASSPGTANTEAFF
NA	TRBV10-2	TRBD2	TRBJ2-3	TGCGCCACCGCCAGCGGGAGGGCTAAGATGGGCACAGATACGCAGTATTTT	CATASGRAKMGTDTQYF
NA	TRBV7-9	TRBD2	TRBJ2-3	TGTGCCAGCTTCTCGAGCGGGAGAACAGATACGCAGTATTTT	CASFSSGRTDTQYF
NA	TRBV2	TRBD2	TRBJ2-7	TGTGCCAGCAACAGCGGGAGAGGAAACTACGAGCAGTACTTC	CASNSGRGNYEQYF
NA	TRBV28	NA	TRBJ2-1	TGTGCCAGCAGTTCGACGACTAACACCAATGAGCAGTTCTTC	CASSSTTNTNEQFF